Given below is one T cell receptor (beta chain) in context. Its specificity is not known. V was shortened by 0 bases and J by 6 bases, with 7 bases between the two germline ends. Germline V gives CDR1 SGHNT, CDR2 YYREEE (reference sequence). The CDR3 length is 12 residues. Upon completion of 10 to 11 days in culture, CD4+ T cells were isolated. The person had a PCR-confirmed SARS-CoV-2 infection during March to December 2020. Participants got two doses of BNT162b2 or mRNA-1273 vaccine. On both days 3 and 7, half of the culture medium was replaced with IL-2 medium. This entry comes from a study of vaccination effects on CD4 cells after COVID-19. Study background: Three patients who were convalescent were sampled early, at day +14, and again late after vaccination. It was a median of 72 days after the second dose that post-vaccine samples were obtained.

Repertoires were generated with immunoSEQ multiplex PCR, while TCRdb's copy carries only in-frame clones and drops some. Altogether over 35,000 clones are present, just over 75% being singletons, with the ten largest covering around 3.5%. The specimen comprised CD4+ T cells from PBMCs cultured without peptide, sampled after COVID-19 vaccination. The receptor's source is a human donor who had a prior SARS-CoV-2 infection. The chain links TRBV5-4 to TRBJ2-7; no firm D call. The DNA of the CDR3 is TGTGCCAGCAGCTTGGACTACCTCGAGCAGTACTTC. Encoded protein: CASSLDYLEQYF.